Listed below are T cell receptor beta chains from one sample, sequenced in a study of read filtering for tumor transcriptome and immune sequencing. TCRdb processed the reads anew with MiXCR; each CDR3 protein has one entry. This sample has some 41,000 distinct CDR3 sequences; 10% to 15% occur once, and the top ten carry roughly a third. Sequenced material: a population of CD138-negative cells sorted from bone marrow. The receptors were gathered from a donor at least 40 years old with multiple myeloma. The CDR3 runs from the conserved cysteine through the conserved F or W. A D gene is named only where the DNA matches it firmly. Clone size is given for some rows only: seen once, a few or many times, or a class if the clone is expanded.

NA,TRBV11-2,many,TRBJ1-6,TGTGCCAGCAGCTTCTTGGGTCTTCGGGGTTCACCCCTCCACTTT,CASSFLGLRGSPLHF
NA,TRBV4-1,many,TRBJ1-2,TGCGCCAGCAGCCAAGCCCAGGGTAGTTTCTATGGCTACACCTTC,CASSQAQGSFYGYTF
NA,TRBV7-6,many,TRBJ2-7,TGTGCCAGCAGCTTAACCGCGACAGCCTACGAGCAGTACTTC,CASSLTATAYEQYF
NA,TRBV18,many,TRBJ1-5,TGTGCCAGCTCACAGGACATGGCGGGTAGCAATCAGCCCCAGCATTTT,CASSQDMAGSNQPQHF
TRBD1,TRBV19,many,TRBJ2-7,TGTGCCAGTAGTACCTCAGGGGGATCGCGCGAGCAGTACTTC,CASSTSGGSREQYF
NA,TRBV19,many,TRBJ2-6,TGTGCCAGTAGTATTAGCAGCTCTGGGGCCAACGTCCTGACTTTC,CASSISSSGANVLTF
NA,TRBV7-9,many,TRBJ2-1,TGTGCCAGCAGCTCCGAGAGAAGCCACAATGAGCAGTTCTTC,CASSSERSHNEQFF
NA,TRBV11-2,many,TRBJ2-3,TGTGCCAGCAGCTTACAGAACTACCCGGGGGCAGATACGCAGTATTTT,CASSLQNYPGADTQYF
NA,TRBV28,many,TRBJ2-1,TGTGCCAGCAGTTCCATCAGCTCCTACAATGAGCAGTTCTTC,CASSSISSYNEQFF
NA,TRBV6-6,few,TRBJ2-3,TGTGCCAGCAGTTCCCGAGGACTTGTCCTTTCGTATTTT,CASSSRGLVLSYF
TRBD1,TRBV20-1,many,TRBJ1-2,TGCAGTGCCACCGGGACAGCTCTCACGGATGGCTACACCTTC,CSATGTALTDGYTF
NA,TRBV20-1,NA,TRBJ1-5,TGCAGTGCTAGGGTGGGGGGCAAGACTAGCAATCAGCCCCAGCATTTT,CSARVGGKTSNQPQHF
NA,TRBV10-1,many,TRBJ2-3,TGCGCCAGCAGTGAGAGTGCAGATACGCAGTATTTT,CASSESADTQYF
TRBD1,TRBV29-1,many,TRBJ2-5,TGCAGCGTTGGGGCCAGGGGGGAGACCCAGTACTTC,CSVGARGETQYF
NA,TRBV27,many,TRBJ2-7,TGTGCCAGCAGCTCCTATCGGGTCGGGAGCTCCTACGAGCAGTACTTC,CASSSYRVGSSYEQYF
NA,TRBV3-1,many,TRBJ2-7,TGTGCCAGCAGCCAAGATCTTGTCCGGGGCCACGAGCAGTACTTC,CASSQDLVRGHEQYF
TRBD1,TRBV5-6,few,TRBJ2-5,TGTGCCAGCAGCTCGGGACAGGGGTTACGAGAGACCCAGTACTTC,CASSSGQGLRETQYF
TRBD2,TRBV6-5,NA,TRBJ2-1,TGTGCCAGCAGTGGGACTAGAAGAGATGAGCAGTTCTTC,CASSGTRRDEQFF
NA,TRBV6-4,many,TRBJ1-5,TGTGCCAGCAGTGACTCACCGAATCAGCCCCAGCATTTT,CASSDSPNQPQHF
NA,TRBV6-5,many,TRBJ1-4,TGTGCCAGCAGTTACTCGGGCAGGGGAACTGAAAAACTGTTTTTT,CASSYSGRGTEKLFF
TRBD1,TRBV20-1,many,TRBJ2-5,TGCAGTGCCGAGGGACAGTATCAAGAGACCCAGTACTTC,CSAEGQYQETQYF
NA,TRBV12-3/TRBV12-4,many,TRBJ1-5,TGTGCCAGCAGTTTCAGGCCCAATCAGCCCCAGCATTTT,CASSFRPNQPQHF